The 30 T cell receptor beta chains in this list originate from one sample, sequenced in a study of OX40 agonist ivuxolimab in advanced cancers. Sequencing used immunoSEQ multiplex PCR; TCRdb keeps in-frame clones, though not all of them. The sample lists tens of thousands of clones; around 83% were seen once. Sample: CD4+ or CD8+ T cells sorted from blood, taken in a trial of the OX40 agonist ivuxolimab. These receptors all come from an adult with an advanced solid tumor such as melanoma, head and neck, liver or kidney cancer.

Here the CDR3 DNA reads TGCGCCAGCAGCTTGGGAGCAGAGGTGGGTGAGCAGTTCTTC. Translated, it gives CASSLGAEVGEQFF. This chain links TRBV5-1 with TRBJ2-1; no reliable D call. The CDR3 runs to 14 residues. V lost 0 bases and J lost 9, with 13 bases in between. CDR1 is SGHRS and CDR2 is YFSETQ in the germline V gene.

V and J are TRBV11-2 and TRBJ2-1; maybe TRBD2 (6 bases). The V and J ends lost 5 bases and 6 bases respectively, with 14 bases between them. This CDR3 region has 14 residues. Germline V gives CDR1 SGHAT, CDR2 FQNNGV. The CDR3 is CASSPGSGLNEQFF. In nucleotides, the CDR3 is TGTGCCAGCAGCCCCGGGAGTGGACTCAATGAGCAGTTCTTC.

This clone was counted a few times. The CDR3 is CASSRQGSGGYTF. DNA of the CDR3: TGTGCCAGCAGCCGACAGGGCTCGGGTGGCTACACCTTC. The genes are TRBV7-9 and TRBJ1-2, with 7 bases aligning to TRBD1. The CDR3 runs to 13 residues. The J segment lost 7 bases and the V segment lost 5 bases, leaving 7 bases of the junction unmatched. Germline CDR1 reads SEHNR; CDR2 reads FQNEAQ (reference sequence).

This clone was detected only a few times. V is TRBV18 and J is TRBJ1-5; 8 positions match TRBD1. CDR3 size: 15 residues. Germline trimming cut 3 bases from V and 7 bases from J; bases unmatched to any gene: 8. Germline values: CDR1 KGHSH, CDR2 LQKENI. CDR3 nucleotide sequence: TGTGCCAGCTCACCCCTGGACAGGGTAGGACAGCCCCAGCATTTT. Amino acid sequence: CASSPLDRVGQPQHF.

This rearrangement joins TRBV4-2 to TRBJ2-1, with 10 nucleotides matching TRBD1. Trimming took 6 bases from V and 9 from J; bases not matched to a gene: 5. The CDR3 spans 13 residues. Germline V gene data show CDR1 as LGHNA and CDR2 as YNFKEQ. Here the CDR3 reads CASSDRGLSEQFF. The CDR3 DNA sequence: TGTGCCAGCAGTGACAGGGGGCTAAGTGAGCAGTTCTTC.

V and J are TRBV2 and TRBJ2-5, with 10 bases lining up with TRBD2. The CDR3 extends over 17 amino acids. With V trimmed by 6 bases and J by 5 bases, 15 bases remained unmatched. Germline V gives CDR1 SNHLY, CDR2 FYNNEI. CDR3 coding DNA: TGTGCCAGCAGGGATTCTAGAGCGGGGGGGCCTGGGGAGACCCAGTACTTC. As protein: CASRDSRAGGPGETQYF. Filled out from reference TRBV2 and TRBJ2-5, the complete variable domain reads EPEVTQTPSHQVTQMGQEVILRCVPISNHLYFYWYRQILGQKVEFLVSFYNNEISEKSEIFDDQFSVERPDGSNFTLKIRSTKLEDSAMYFCASRDSRAGGPGETQYFGPGTRLLVL.

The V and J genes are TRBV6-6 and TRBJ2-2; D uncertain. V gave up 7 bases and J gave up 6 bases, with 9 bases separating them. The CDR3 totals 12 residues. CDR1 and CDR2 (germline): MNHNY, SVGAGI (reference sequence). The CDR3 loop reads CASTQGPGELFF. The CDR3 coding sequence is TGTGCCAGCACCCAAGGGCCCGGGGAGCTGTTTTTT.

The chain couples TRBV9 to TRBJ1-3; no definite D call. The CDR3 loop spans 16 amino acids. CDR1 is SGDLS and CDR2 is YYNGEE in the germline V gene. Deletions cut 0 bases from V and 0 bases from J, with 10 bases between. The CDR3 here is CASSVATRNSGNTIYF. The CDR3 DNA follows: TGTGCCAGCAGCGTAGCCACCAGGAACTCTGGAAACACCATATATTTT.

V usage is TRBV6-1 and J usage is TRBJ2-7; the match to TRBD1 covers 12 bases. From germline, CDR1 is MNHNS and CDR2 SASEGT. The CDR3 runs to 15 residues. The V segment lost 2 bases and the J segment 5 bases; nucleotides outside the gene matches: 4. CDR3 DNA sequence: TGTGCCAGCAGTGAACCGGGACAGGGGGCCGACGAGCAGTACTTC. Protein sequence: CASSEPGQGADEQYF.

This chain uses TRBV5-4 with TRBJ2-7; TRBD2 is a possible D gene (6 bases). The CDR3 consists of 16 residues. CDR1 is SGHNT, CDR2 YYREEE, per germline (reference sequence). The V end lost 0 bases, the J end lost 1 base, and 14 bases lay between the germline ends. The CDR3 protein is CASSLAGAGQSYEQYF. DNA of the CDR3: TGTGCCAGCAGCTTGGCCGGGGCGGGGCAGTCCTACGAGCAGTACTTC.

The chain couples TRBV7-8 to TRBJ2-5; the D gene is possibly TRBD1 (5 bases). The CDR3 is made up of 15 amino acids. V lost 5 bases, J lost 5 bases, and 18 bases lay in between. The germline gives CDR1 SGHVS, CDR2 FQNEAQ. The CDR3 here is CASSALIGALETQYF. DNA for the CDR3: TGTGCCAGCAGCGCGTTGATAGGGGCGTTGGAGACCCAGTACTTC.

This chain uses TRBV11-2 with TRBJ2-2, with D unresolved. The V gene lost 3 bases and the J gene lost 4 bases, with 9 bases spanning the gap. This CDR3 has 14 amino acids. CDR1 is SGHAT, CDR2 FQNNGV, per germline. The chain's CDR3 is CASSFSTVTGELFF. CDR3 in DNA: TGTGCCAGCAGCTTCTCGACTGTCACCGGGGAGCTGTTTTTT.

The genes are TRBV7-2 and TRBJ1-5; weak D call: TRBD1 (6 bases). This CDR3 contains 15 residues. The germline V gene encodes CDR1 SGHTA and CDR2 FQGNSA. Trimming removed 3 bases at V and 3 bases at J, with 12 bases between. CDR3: CASSFQGFNNQPQHF. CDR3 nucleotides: TGTGCCAGCAGCTTCCAGGGGTTTAACAATCAGCCCCAGCATTTT.

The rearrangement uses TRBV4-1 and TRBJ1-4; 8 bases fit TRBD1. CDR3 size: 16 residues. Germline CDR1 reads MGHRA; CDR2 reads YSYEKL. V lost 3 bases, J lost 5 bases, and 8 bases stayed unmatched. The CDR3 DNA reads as TGCGCCAGCAGCCAGGTTATGACAGGGGTAAATGAAAAACTGTTTTTT. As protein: CASSQVMTGVNEKLFF.

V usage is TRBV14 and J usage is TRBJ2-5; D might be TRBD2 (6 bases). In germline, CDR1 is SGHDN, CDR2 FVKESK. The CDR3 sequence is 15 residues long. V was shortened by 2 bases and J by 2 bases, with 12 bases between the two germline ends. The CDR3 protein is CASSQRLVRQETQYF. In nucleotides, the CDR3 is TGTGCCAGCAGCCAACGACTAGTTCGTCAAGAGACCCAGTACTTC.

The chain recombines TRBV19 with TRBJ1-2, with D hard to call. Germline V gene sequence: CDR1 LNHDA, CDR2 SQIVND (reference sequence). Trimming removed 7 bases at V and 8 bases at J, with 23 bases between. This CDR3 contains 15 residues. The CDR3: CASTTGAVENGGYTF. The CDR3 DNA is TGTGCCAGTACCACCGGAGCCGTCGAGAACGGCGGCTACACCTTC.

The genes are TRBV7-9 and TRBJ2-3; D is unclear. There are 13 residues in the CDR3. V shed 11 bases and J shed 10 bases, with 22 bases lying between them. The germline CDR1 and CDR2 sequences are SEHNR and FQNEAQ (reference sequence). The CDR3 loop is CALRPLPVQAQYF. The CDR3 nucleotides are TGTGCCCTCAGGCCTCTCCCAGTTCAGGCGCAGTATTTT.

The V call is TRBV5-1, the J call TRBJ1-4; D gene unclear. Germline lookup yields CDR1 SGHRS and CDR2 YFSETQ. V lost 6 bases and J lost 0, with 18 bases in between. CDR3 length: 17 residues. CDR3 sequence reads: CASKKGPSGATNEKLFF. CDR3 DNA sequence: TGCGCCAGCAAAAAAGGGCCGAGCGGGGCAACTAATGAAAAACTGTTTTTT.

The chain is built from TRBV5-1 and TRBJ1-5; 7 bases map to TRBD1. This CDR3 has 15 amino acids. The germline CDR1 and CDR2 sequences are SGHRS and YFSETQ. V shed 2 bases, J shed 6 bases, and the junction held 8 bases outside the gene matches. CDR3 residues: CASSLQGLKGQPQHF. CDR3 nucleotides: TGCGCCAGCAGCTTACAGGGGCTTAAGGGTCAGCCCCAGCATTTT.

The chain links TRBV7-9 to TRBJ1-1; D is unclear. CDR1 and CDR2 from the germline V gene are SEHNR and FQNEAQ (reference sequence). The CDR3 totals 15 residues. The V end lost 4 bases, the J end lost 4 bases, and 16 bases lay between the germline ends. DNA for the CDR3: TGTGCCAGCAGCTCGTACCTCCCCGGTAGCACTGAAGCTTTCTTT. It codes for CASSSYLPGSTEAFF.

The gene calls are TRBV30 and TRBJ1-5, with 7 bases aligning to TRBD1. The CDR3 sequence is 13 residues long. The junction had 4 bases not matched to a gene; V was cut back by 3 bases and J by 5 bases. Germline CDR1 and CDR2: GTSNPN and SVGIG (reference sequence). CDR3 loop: CAWRDRPDQPQHF. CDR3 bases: TGTGCCTGGAGGGACAGGCCCGATCAGCCCCAGCATTTT.

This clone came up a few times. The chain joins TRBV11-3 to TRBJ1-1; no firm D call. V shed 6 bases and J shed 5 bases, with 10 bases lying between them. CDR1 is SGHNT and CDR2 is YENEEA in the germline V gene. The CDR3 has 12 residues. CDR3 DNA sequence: TGTGCCAGCAGTAGGACGGGTACTGAAGCTTTCTTT. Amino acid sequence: CASSRTGTEAFF.

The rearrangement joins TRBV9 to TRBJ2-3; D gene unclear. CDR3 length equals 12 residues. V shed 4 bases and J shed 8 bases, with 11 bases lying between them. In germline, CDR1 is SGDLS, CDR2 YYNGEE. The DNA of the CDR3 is TGTGCCAGCAGCTCCCAAGTAGGTACGCAGTATTTT. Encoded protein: CASSSQVGTQYF.

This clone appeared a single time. This CDR3 reads CASSLTNQGEAFF. The CDR3 coding sequence is TGTGCCAGCAGCTTAACGAACCAGGGAGAAGCTTTCTTT. The chain uses TRBV7-3 and TRBJ1-1, with D perhaps matching TRBD1 (5 bases). Germline lookup yields CDR1 SGHTA and CDR2 FQGTGA. Trimming took off 0 bases at V and 8 bases at J, with 10 bases between the two ends. This CDR3 region has 13 residues.

Here the CDR3 reads CASSEYGRSTDTQYF. Written as DNA, the CDR3 is TGTGCCAGCAGTGAATACGGAAGAAGCACAGATACGCAGTATTTT. The V gene is TRBV25-1, the J gene TRBJ2-3; no reliable D call. The CDR3 sequence is 15 residues long. V was pared by 0 bases and J by 0 bases, with 7 bases between. Germline-derived CDR1 and CDR2 are MGHDK and SYGVNS. Using reference TRBV25-1 and TRBJ2-3 for the parts outside the CDR3, the full variable domain is EADIYQTPRYLVIGTGKKITLECSQTMGHDKMYWYQQDPGMELHLIHYSYGVNSTEKGDLSSESTVSRIRTEHFPLTLESARPSHTSQYLCASSEYGRSTDTQYFGPGTRLTVL.

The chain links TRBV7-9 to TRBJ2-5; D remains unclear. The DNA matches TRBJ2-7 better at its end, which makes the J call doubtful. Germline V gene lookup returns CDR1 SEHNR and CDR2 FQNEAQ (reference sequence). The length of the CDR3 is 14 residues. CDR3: CASSLWLGGDEQYF. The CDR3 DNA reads TGTGCCAGCAGCTTGTGGCTAGGCGGCGACGAGCAGTACTTC.

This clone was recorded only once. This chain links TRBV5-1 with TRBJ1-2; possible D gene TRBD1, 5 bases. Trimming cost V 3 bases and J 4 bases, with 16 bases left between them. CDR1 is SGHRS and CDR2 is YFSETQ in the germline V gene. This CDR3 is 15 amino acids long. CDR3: CASSSDPGGTYGYTF. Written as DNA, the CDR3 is TGCGCCAGCAGCTCGGACCCCGGAGGGACCTATGGCTACACCTTC. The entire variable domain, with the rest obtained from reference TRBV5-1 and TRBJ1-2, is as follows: KAGVTQTPRYLIKTRGQQVTLSCSPISGHRSVSWYQQTPGQGLQFLFEYFSETQRNKGNFPGRFSGRQFSNSRSEMNVSTLELGDSALYLCASSSDPGGTYGYTFGSGTRLTVV.

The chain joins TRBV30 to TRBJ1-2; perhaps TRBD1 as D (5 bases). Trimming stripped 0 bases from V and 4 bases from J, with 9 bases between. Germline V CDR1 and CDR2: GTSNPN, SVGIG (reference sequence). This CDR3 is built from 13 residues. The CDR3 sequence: CAWSVGHGYGYTF. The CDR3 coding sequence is TGTGCCTGGAGTGTAGGACACGGCTATGGCTACACCTTC.

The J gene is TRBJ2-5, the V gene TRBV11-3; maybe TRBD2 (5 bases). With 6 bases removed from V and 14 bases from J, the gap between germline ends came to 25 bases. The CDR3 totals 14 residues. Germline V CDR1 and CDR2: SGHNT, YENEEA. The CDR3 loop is CASSPSDSNSPGYF. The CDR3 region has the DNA TGTGCCAGCAGTCCCTCGGACTCTAATAGTCCCGGTTACTTC. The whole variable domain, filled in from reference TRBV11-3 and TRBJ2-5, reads EAGVVQSPRYKIIEKKQPVAFWCNPISGHNTLYWYLQNLGQGPELLIRYENEEAVDDSQLPKDRFSAERLKGVDSTLKIQPAELGDSAVYLCASSPSDSNSPGYFGPGTRLLVL.

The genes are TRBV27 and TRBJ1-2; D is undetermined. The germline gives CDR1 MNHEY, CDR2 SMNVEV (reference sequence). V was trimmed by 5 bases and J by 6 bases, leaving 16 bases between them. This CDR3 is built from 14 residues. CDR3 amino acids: CASSPRNPQNGYTF. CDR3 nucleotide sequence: TGTGCCAGCAGTCCCCGAAATCCTCAGAATGGCTACACCTTC.